These 13 T cell receptor beta chains came from one sample sequenced in a study of control samples from healthy donors and cancer patients. Profiling relied on immunoSEQ multiplex PCR, and the TCRdb table lists in-frame clones only, not all of them. This sample carries fewer than 200,000 clones, roughly 90% of them seen once, and the ten largest clones take 12%. Sequences were obtained from blood. The receptors were gathered from a man younger than 40 in good health.

The chain is built from TRBV5-8 and TRBJ1-5, with D hard to call. The CDR3 sequence is 15 residues long. Germline CDR1 and CDR2: SGHTS and YDEGEE. V lost 1 base to trimming and J lost 4 bases, with 12 bases between them. The CDR3 here is CASSLRSTGNQPQHF. The CDR3 DNA is TGTGCCAGCAGCTTGAGGTCGACGGGGAATCAGCCCCAGCATTTT.

The V call is TRBV28, the J call TRBJ2-1; D is ambiguous. V dropped 4 bases and J dropped 7 bases, with 8 bases sitting between them. Looked up from germline, CDR1 is MDHEN and CDR2 is SYDVKM. The CDR3 consists of 12 residues. CDR3 coding DNA: TGTGCCAGCAGTTCGTCAAGGAATGAGCAGTTCTTC. Translated: CASSSSRNEQFF.

This chain connects TRBV5-1 to TRBJ1-1, with D possibly TRBD1 on 6 matching bases. CDR3 size: 14 residues. CDR1 is SGHRS and CDR2 is YFSETQ in the germline V gene. With 4 bases removed from V and 3 bases from J, the gap between germline ends came to 13 bases. CDR3: CASSLDSLYTEAFF. CDR3 sequence (DNA): TGCGCCAGCAGCCTGGACAGTCTATACACTGAAGCTTTCTTT.

The chain combines TRBV7-2 with TRBJ2-1, with 8 nucleotides matching TRBD1. The V gene end was trimmed by 4 bases and the J gene end by 3 bases; junction bases not matched to a gene: 2. CDR1 is SGHTA, CDR2 FQGNSA, per germline. This CDR3 has 14 residues. CDR3 protein: CASSWGQVYNEQFF. CDR3 coding DNA: TGTGCCAGCAGCTGGGGACAGGTCTACAATGAGCAGTTCTTC. Complete variable domain (other parts from reference TRBV7-2 and TRBJ2-1): GAGVSQSPSNKVTEKGKDVELRCDPISGHTALYWYRQSLGQGLEFLIYFQGNSAPDKSGLPSDRFSAERTGGSVSTLTIQRTQQEDSAVYLCASSWGQVYNEQFFGPGTRLTVL.

The table lists this clone with a count of one. The chain recombines TRBV18 with TRBJ1-5, with TRBD1 as a possible D gene (5 bases). Trimming shortened V by 5 bases and J by 4 bases, and 9 bases separated the two germline ends. CDR3 length: 13 residues. In germline, CDR1 is KGHSH, CDR2 LQKENI. The chain's CDR3 is CASSAGENQPQHF. For the CDR3, the DNA is TGTGCCAGCTCAGCGGGGGAAAATCAGCCCCAGCATTTT.

The CDR3 nucleotides are TGTGCCAGCAGCAAGGGACAGGCTCTCACTGGGACCGGGGAGCTGTTTTTT. The encoded protein is CASSKGQALTGTGELFF. This chain links TRBV5-6 with TRBJ2-2; 8 positions agree with TRBD1. The CDR3 contains 17 residues. Trimming cost V 4 bases and J 5 bases; bases outside gene matches: 13. Per the germline V gene, CDR1 is SGHDT and CDR2 is YYEEEE. Supplemented by reference TRBV5-6 and TRBJ2-2, the full variable domain reads DAGVTQSPTHLIKTRGQQVTLRCSPKSGHDTVSWYQQALGQGPQFIFQYYEEEERQRGNFPDRFSGHQFPNYSSELNVNALLLGDSALYLCASSKGQALTGTGELFFGEGSRLTVL.

The CDR3 nucleotides are TGTGCCAGCAGCTTACAGGGGATTTCCTACAATGAGCAGTTCTTC. It specifies CASSLQGISYNEQFF. The chain joins TRBV11-2 to TRBJ2-1; D possibly corresponds to TRBD1 (6 bases). V lost 2 bases, J lost 1 base, and 9 bases lay in between. CDR3 length equals 15 residues. CDR1 and CDR2 (germline): SGHAT, FQNNGV.

The CDR3 is CASRGQEDGYTF. CDR3 sequence (DNA): TGCGCCAGCAGGGGACAGGAAGATGGCTACACCTTC. The chain recombines TRBV5-1 with TRBJ1-2; 8 bases match TRBD1. V shed 5 bases, J shed 6 bases, and the junction held 3 bases outside the gene matches. The length of the CDR3 is 12 residues. Germline assignment: CDR1 SGHRS and CDR2 YFSETQ.

This chain uses TRBV5-6 with TRBJ2-7; no definite D call. With 2 bases removed from V and 3 bases from J, the gap between germline ends came to 6 bases. In germline, CDR1 is SGHDT, CDR2 YYEEEE. CDR3 length: 12 residues. In DNA form, the CDR3 reads TGTGCCAGCAGCTTAGGGTTCTACGAGCAGTACTTC. Protein sequence: CASSLGFYEQYF.

The chain is built from TRBV7-9 and TRBJ1-3; D remains unclear. Germline V gene sequence: CDR1 SEHNR, CDR2 FQNEAQ (reference sequence). This CDR3 has 16 amino acids. V dropped 2 bases and J dropped 2 bases, with 13 bases sitting between them. The chain's CDR3 is CASSLPIALTGNTIYF. CDR3 DNA: TGTGCCAGCAGCTTACCCATTGCTCTGACTGGAAACACCATATATTTT.

The chain combines TRBV5-5 with TRBJ1-5, with D perhaps matching TRBD1 (5 bases). CDR3 size: 14 residues. Trimming took off 4 bases at V and 7 bases at J, with 15 bases between the two ends. Germline CDR1 reads SGHKS; CDR2 reads YYEKEE (reference sequence). CDR3 bases: TGTGCCAGCAGCCTAGGACCCCGGGACCAGCCCCAGCATTTT. It yields the protein CASSLGPRDQPQHF.

The count of this clone is one. The J gene is TRBJ2-3, the V gene TRBV5-4; perhaps TRBD2 as D (6 bases). V lost 2 bases and J 2 bases, leaving 12 bases between the germline ends. From germline, CDR1 is SGHNT and CDR2 YYREEE (reference sequence). This CDR3 has 15 residues. In DNA form, the CDR3 reads TGTGCCAGCAGCTTTACCGGAGGGAACACAGATACGCAGTATTTT. Protein: CASSFTGGNTDTQYF.

CDR3 in DNA: TGTGCCAGCAGTTACGGCCCGACAGGGATGAACACTGAAGCTTTCTTT. Its protein is CASSYGPTGMNTEAFF. The chain combines TRBV6-2 or TRBV6-3 with TRBJ1-1; the match to TRBD1 covers 7 bases. This CDR3 contains 16 residues. The V gene end was trimmed by 2 bases and the J gene end by 0 bases; junction bases not matched to a gene: 6. Germline CDR1 MNHEY, CDR2 SVGEGT.